These 22 T cell receptor beta chains came from one sample sequenced in a study of blood T cell repertoires in COVID-19. Produced via immunoSEQ multiplex PCR; TCRdb's table is partial and in-frame only. The sample lists over 30,000 clones; 75% to 80% were seen once. The sample taken for sequencing was peripheral blood. Receptor source: a human donor in a cohort sampled during active COVID-19.

The chain joins TRBV29-1 to TRBJ1-1; D call uncertain. The CDR3 is made up of 13 amino acids. The V and J ends lost 4 bases and 0 bases respectively, with 9 bases between them. Germline V CDR1 and CDR2: SQVTM, ANQGSEA. The CDR3 coding sequence is TGCAGCGTTGGGTTAGACATGAACACTGAAGCTTTCTTT. Translated: CSVGLDMNTEAFF.

The V gene is TRBV2, the J gene TRBJ2-5; 8 bases line up with TRBD2. After removal of 3 bases from V and 4 bases from J, the junction contained 7 bases not matched to a gene. This CDR3 comprises 15 residues. The germline gives CDR1 SNHLY, CDR2 FYNNEI. The CDR3 DNA follows: TGTGCCAGCAGTGACGGGTGGGGACTAGGAGAGACCCAGTACTTC. Its protein product is CASSDGWGLGETQYF.

The chain combines TRBV6-5 with TRBJ2-5, with 9 bases aligning to TRBD2. J gave up 2 bases and V 6 bases, and 4 bases lay outside the gene matches. The CDR3 contains 14 residues. The germline V gene has CDR1 MNHEY and CDR2 SVGAGI. The CDR3 DNA reads TGTGCCAGCAGACGGACTAGCGCGCAAGAGACCCAGTACTTC. It translates to CASRRTSAQETQYF.

The rearrangement links TRBV20-1 to TRBJ1-1; tentative D call: TRBD1 (6 bases). CDR1 is DFQATT, CDR2 SNEGSKA, per germline (reference sequence). The CDR3 is 13 amino acids. The V end lost 3 bases, the J end lost 0 bases, and 8 bases lay between the germline ends. The CDR3 region has the DNA TGCAGTGCTAGTCGGGACATGAACACTGAAGCTTTCTTT. Protein product: CSASRDMNTEAFF.

The chain joins TRBV7-2 to TRBJ1-6; D is possibly TRBD1 (6 bases). V gave up 1 base and J gave up 7 bases, with 14 bases separating them. CDR1 is SGHTA, CDR2 FQGNSA, per germline. CDR3 size: 16 residues. The CDR3: CASSLGLGQGNSPLHF. The CDR3 DNA follows: TGTGCCAGCAGCTTAGGTTTAGGGCAGGGGAATTCACCCCTCCACTTT.

The V and J genes are TRBV19 and TRBJ1-6; 8 bases map to TRBD1. V shed 6 bases and J 7 bases; nucleotides not matched to a gene: 8. The CDR3 sequence is 15 residues long. Germline V gene sequence: CDR1 LNHDA, CDR2 SQIVND (reference sequence). The CDR3 DNA follows: TGTGCCAGTAGAGACGGGACAGGCCGGAATTCACCCCTCCACTTT. This sequence encodes CASRDGTGRNSPLHF.

The CDR3 sequence is CASSPGFGNTIYF. DNA for the CDR3: TGTGCCAGCTCGCCGGGATTCGGAAACACCATATATTTT. The V call is TRBV18, the J call TRBJ1-3; no firm D call. Germline lookup yields CDR1 KGHSH and CDR2 LQKENI. Trimming cost V 6 bases and J 4 bases, with 10 bases left between them. The CDR3 is 13 amino acids.

The J gene is TRBJ2-5, the V gene TRBV7-2, with D unresolved. V was trimmed by 0 bases and J by 2 bases, leaving 4 bases between them. Germline CDR1 reads SGHTA; CDR2 reads FQGNSA. The CDR3 contains 13 residues. Here the CDR3 reads CASSLARQETQYF. CDR3 sequence (DNA): TGTGCCAGCAGCTTAGCGCGACAAGAGACCCAGTACTTC.

The rearrangement links TRBV20-1 to TRBJ1-1; D is ambiguous. Trimming cost V 3 bases and J 5 bases, with 10 bases left between them. Germline CDR1 reads DFQATT; CDR2 reads SNEGSKA (reference sequence). This CDR3 is built from 12 residues. The CDR3 coding sequence is TGCAGTGCTAGTTTCTCGGGGACTGAAGCTTTCTTT. Protein sequence: CSASFSGTEAFF.

In this sample, this clone turned up many times. The chain combines TRBV7-9 with TRBJ2-7, with TRBD1 matching over 10 bases. The CDR3 is made up of 17 amino acids. The V and J ends lost 5 bases and 0 bases, in that order; junction bases with no gene match: 10. In germline, CDR1 is SEHNR, CDR2 FQNEAQ (reference sequence). The chain's CDR3 is CASSARPGQGTSYEQYF. DNA of the CDR3: TGTGCCAGCAGCGCCAGACCGGGACAGGGGACCTCCTACGAGCAGTACTTC.

V usage is TRBV5-1 and J usage is TRBJ1-3; 9 nucleotides match TRBD1. In germline, CDR1 is SGHRS, CDR2 YFSETQ. This CDR3 contains 13 residues. The V and J ends lost 4 bases and 10 bases, in that order; junction bases with no gene match: 6. The CDR3 DNA reads TGCGCCAGCAGCGAGGACAGGGGAGGGACCATATATTTT. Translation: CASSEDRGGTIYF.

The chain joins TRBV7-9 to TRBJ1-2; TRBD1 might be the D (5 bases). Deletions cut 5 bases from V and 5 bases from J, with 21 bases between. Germline CDR1 and CDR2: SEHNR and FQNEAQ (reference sequence). The CDR3 spans 16 residues. The CDR3 coding sequence is TGTGCCAGCAGCCCCGCATTAAAGGGGCCTAGATATGGCTACACCTTC. It yields the protein CASSPALKGPRYGYTF.

A few counts support this clone. This sequence joins TRBV18 and TRBJ1-3; maybe TRBD1 (6 bases). This CDR3 contains 15 residues. Trimming shortened V by 3 bases and J by 0 bases, and 9 bases separated the two germline ends. Germline V gene lookup returns CDR1 KGHSH and CDR2 LQKENI. The CDR3 DNA is TGTGCCAGCTCACCCACAGGGAGCTCTGGAAACACCATATATTTT. This translates into CASSPTGSSGNTIYF. Full variable domain (outside the CDR3, taken from reference TRBV18 and TRBJ1-3): NAGVMQNPRHLVRRRGQEARLRCSPMKGHSHVYWYRQLPEEGLKFMVYLQKENIIDESGMPKERFSAEFPKEGPSILRIQQVVRGDSAAYFCASSPTGSSGNTIYFGEGSWLTVV.

The CDR3 loop reads CASKRQGGVGEQYF. As DNA, the CDR3 is TGTGCCAGCAAGCGACAGGGAGGAGTAGGCGAGCAGTACTTC. The chain has TRBV28 and TRBJ2-7; tentative D call: TRBD1 (7 bases). CDR1 and CDR2 (germline): MDHEN, SYDVKM. V lost 7 bases and J 6 bases, leaving 19 bases between the germline ends. This CDR3 has 14 residues.

This rearrangement joins TRBV4-3 to TRBJ1-3; D not certain. The CDR3 is made up of 15 amino acids. Germline V gene lookup returns CDR1 LGHNA and CDR2 YSLEER. Trimming removed 6 bases at V and 0 bases at J, with 12 bases between. CDR3 protein: CASRVDINSGNTIYF. The CDR3 DNA reads as TGCGCCAGCAGAGTTGACATTAACTCTGGAAACACCATATATTTT.

This chain connects TRBV6-1 to TRBJ2-7; 7 bases agree with TRBD1. Germline loops: CDR1 MNHNS, CDR2 SASEGT. The CDR3 runs 16 residues. Unmatched junction bases numbered 9, after V lost 3 bases and J lost 1 base. CDR3 amino acids: CASSDPGQVRSYEQYF. As DNA, the CDR3 is TGTGCCAGCAGTGACCCCGGACAGGTCCGTTCCTACGAGCAGTACTTC.

The V gene is TRBV28, the J gene TRBJ2-1, with TRBD2 identical over 7 bases. Germline V CDR1 and CDR2: MDHEN, SYDVKM. V lost 7 bases to trimming and J lost 2 bases; unmatched junction nucleotides: 8. This CDR3 region has 15 residues. The CDR3 coding sequence is TGTGCCAGCACCTTAGCGGGTTCCGCCTACAATGAGCAGTTCTTC. As protein: CASTLAGSAYNEQFF.

The chain has TRBV30 and TRBJ2-7; TRBD1 is a possible D gene (5 bases). The ends were cut back, 1 base at V and 1 base at J, with 11 bases in the middle. Germline lookup yields CDR1 GTSNPN and CDR2 SVGIG (reference sequence). The CDR3 consists of 14 residues. CDR3 residues: CAWSADSSSYEQYF. The DNA for the CDR3 is TGTGCCTGGAGTGCAGACAGTTCTTCCTACGAGCAGTACTTC. The whole variable domain, filled in from reference TRBV30 and TRBJ2-7, reads SQTIHQWPATLVQPVGSPLSLECTVEGTSNPNLYWYRQAAGRGLQLLFYSVGIGQISSEVPQNLSASRPQDRQFILSSKKLLLSDSGFYLCAWSADSSSYEQYFGPGTRLTVT.

The chain carries TRBV13 and TRBJ1-1, with D possibly matching TRBD1 (6 bases). V lost 5 bases to trimming and J lost 6 bases, with 16 bases between them. The CDR3 length is 14 residues. Germline CDR1 and CDR2: PRHDT and FYEKMQ (reference sequence). As DNA, the CDR3 is TGTGCCAGCAGCCGCCGGCAGGGGAGGGCTGAAGCTTTCTTT. It translates to CASSRRQGRAEAFF.

This chain joins TRBV2 and TRBJ2-7, with 11 positions matching TRBD2. Germline trimming cut 7 bases from V and 0 bases from J; bases unmatched to any gene: 8. The CDR3 consists of 16 residues. Germline CDR1 is SNHLY and CDR2 is FYNNEI. CDR3 bases: TGTGCCAGCATTCCTAGCGGGAGGATCAACTCCTACGAGCAGTACTTC. Translating gives CASIPSGRINSYEQYF.

This chain joins TRBV18 and TRBJ2-5; TRBD2 aligns across 8 bases. The CDR3 is made up of 15 amino acids. The J segment lost 4 bases and the V segment lost 2 bases, leaving 6 bases of the junction unmatched. Germline CDR1 KGHSH, CDR2 LQKENI. For the CDR3, the DNA is TGTGCCAGCTCACCAAGGGCGGGAGGTCGAGAGACCCAGTACTTC. This sequence encodes CASSPRAGGRETQYF.

The rearrangement uses TRBV5-4 and TRBJ1-1; no clear D. The CDR3 runs 14 residues. V was pared by 0 bases and J by 6 bases, with 12 bases between. Germline V gives CDR1 SGHNT, CDR2 YYREEE (reference sequence). The CDR3 sequence: CASSLDSRAAEAFF. The CDR3 DNA is TGTGCCAGCAGCTTGGACTCGAGGGCGGCTGAAGCTTTCTTT.